The 29 T cell receptor beta chains given below trace back to one sample, sequenced in a study of T cells after yellow fever vaccination. One entry per CDR3 protein results from TCRdb running MiXCR on the 5' RACE reads. The sample yields about 240,000 distinct CDR3 sequences, 6.9% seen once. Source: CD4+ T cells sorted from PBMCs, taken 15 days after the yellow fever booster vaccination. The receptor source for this set is a man in his thirties or forties who received the YFV17D yellow fever vaccine.

Written as DNA, the CDR3 is TGTGCCAGCAGTGGGGGGCGGGCTAGACTAGCGGGAGTGGAGACCCAGTACTTC. As protein: CASSGGRARLAGVETQYF. J is TRBJ2-5 and V is TRBV6-1, with 12 bases matching TRBD2. This CDR3 contains 18 residues. V shed 4 bases, J shed 5 bases, and the junction held 14 bases outside the gene matches. Per the germline V gene, CDR1 is MNHNS and CDR2 is SASEGT.

In its sample, this clonotype was seen many times. The gene calls are TRBV5-1 and TRBJ2-3; 7 bases map to TRBD2. The J segment lost 3 bases and the V segment lost 3 bases, leaving 4 bases of the junction unmatched. The CDR3 loop spans 14 amino acids. In germline, CDR1 is SGHRS, CDR2 YFSETQ. In nucleotides, the CDR3 is TGCGCCAGCAGCTCCGGGACTATAACAGATACGCAGTATTTT. It translates to CASSSGTITDTQYF.

This clonotype was picked up a small number of times. This chain connects TRBV4-2 to TRBJ2-3; D not resolved. CDR1 is LGHNA, CDR2 YNFKEQ, per germline. V was shortened by 3 bases and J by 2 bases, with 15 bases between the two germline ends. CDR3 length: 16 amino acids. The CDR3 region is CASSQGIAKYTDTQYF. The CDR3 coding sequence is TGTGCCAGCAGCCAGGGGATAGCTAAGTACACAGATACGCAGTATTTT.

This clonotype was recorded a few times. V and J are TRBV7-9 and TRBJ2-5; D unclear. The CDR3 runs 13 residues. Germline CDR1 is SEHNR and CDR2 is FQNEAQ (reference sequence). Deletions cut 5 bases from V and 4 bases from J, with 11 bases between. Written as DNA, the CDR3 is TGTGCCAGCAGCCGTAGGGCCGGAGAGACCCAGTACTTC. Encoded protein: CASSRRAGETQYF.

This clonotype was counted only a few times. The rearrangement links TRBV20-1 to TRBJ2-7; TRBD1 might be the D (6 bases). V gave up 1 base and J gave up 2 bases, with 12 bases separating them. Germline CDR1 and CDR2: DFQATT and SNEGSKA (reference sequence). This CDR3 is 14 amino acids long. CDR3 coding DNA: TGCAGTGCTAGAGTCACAGGGTACGCCTACGAGCAGTACTTC. Translated, it gives CSARVTGYAYEQYF.

This clonotype has at least ten counts. The CDR3 DNA reads as TGTGCCAGCAGTTTGGACACCCTCACCGGGGAGCTGTTTTTT. It encodes CASSLDTLTGELFF. V is TRBV28 and J is TRBJ2-2; tentative D call: TRBD1 (5 bases). There are 14 residues in the CDR3. V lost 3 bases and J 4 bases, leaving 9 bases between the germline ends. CDR1 MDHEN and CDR2 SYDVKM come from the germline V gene.

This clonotype showed up many times. V usage is TRBV25-1 and J usage is TRBJ2-7; TRBD1 matches 9 bases. The germline V gene encodes CDR1 MGHDK and CDR2 SYGVNS. This CDR3 has 16 residues. Germline trimming cut 8 bases from V and 3 bases from J; bases unmatched to any gene: 14. The CDR3 nucleotides read TGTGCCAGCGGGGGACAGGGTGGGGGTCCTCGCTACGAGCAGTACTTC. Protein sequence: CASGGQGGGPRYEQYF.

This clonotype has ten or more counts. The V call is TRBV20-1, the J call TRBJ1-1; D might be TRBD1 (5 bases). CDR1 and CDR2 from the germline V gene are DFQATT and SNEGSKA (reference sequence). Trimming pared 0 bases from V and 5 bases from J, leaving 13 bases between. This CDR3 is 14 amino acids long. The CDR3 DNA follows: TGCAGTGCTAGAGATGCCAGATCAGGGACTGAAGCTTTCTTT. Translating it yields CSARDARSGTEAFF.

This clonotype was detected ten times or more. CDR3 amino acids: CSETRVGQETQYF. The DNA of the CDR3 is TGCAGCGAAACGAGGGTGGGACAAGAGACCCAGTACTTC. The chain employs TRBV29-1 and TRBJ2-5; tentatively, D is TRBD2 (5 bases). This CDR3 spans 13 amino acids. Trimming cost V 7 bases and J 2 bases, with 14 bases left between them. In germline, CDR1 is SQVTM, CDR2 ANQGSEA.

This clonotype was counted only a few times. The chain carries TRBV29-1 and TRBJ2-2; 8 bases line up with TRBD2. CDR3 length: 13 amino acids. Germline V gene sequence: CDR1 SQVTM, CDR2 ANQGSEA. Trimming took 3 bases from V and 5 from J; bases not matched to a gene: 2. The CDR3 loop reads CSVEREVTGELFF. CDR3 bases: TGCAGCGTTGAGCGGGAGGTGACCGGGGAGCTGTTTTTT.

This chain joins TRBV6-2 or TRBV6-3 and TRBJ2-6; 9 bases align to TRBD1. This CDR3 comprises 15 residues. The germline gives CDR1 MNHEY, CDR2 SVGEGT. The V segment lost 6 bases and the J segment 2 bases; nucleotides outside the gene matches: 2. This chain's CDR3 is CASRWTGAGANVLTF. The CDR3 DNA is TGTGCCAGCAGATGGACAGGGGCTGGGGCCAACGTCCTGACTTTC.

The rearrangement joins TRBV5-1 to TRBJ2-7, with D hard to call. The CDR3 runs 15 residues. Germline loops: CDR1 SGHRS, CDR2 YFSETQ. With 0 bases removed from V and 3 bases from J, the gap between germline ends came to 13 bases. The CDR3 protein is CASSLDGTPVYEQYF. Here the CDR3 DNA reads TGCGCCAGCAGCTTGGACGGTACCCCCGTCTACGAGCAGTACTTC. Supplemented by reference TRBV5-1 and TRBJ2-7, the full variable domain reads KAGVTQTPRYLIKTRGQQVTLSCSPISGHRSVSWYQQTPGQGLQFLFEYFSETQRNKGNFPGRFSGRQFSNSRSEMNVSTLELGDSALYLCASSLDGTPVYEQYFGPGTRLTVT.

The chain joins TRBV20-1 to TRBJ1-2; the D is unclear. The CDR3 runs 15 residues. In germline, CDR1 is DFQATT, CDR2 SNEGSKA (reference sequence). The V end was cut by 3 bases, the J end by 3 bases, with 17 bases between. The CDR3 bases are TGCAGTGCTAGGCCCCCGCGGGTCAATGACTATGGCTACACCTTC. Translated: CSARPPRVNDYGYTF.

This clonotype turned up a few times. The J gene is TRBJ1-5, the V gene TRBV5-5, with no clear D. Germline loops: CDR1 SGHKS, CDR2 YYEKEE (reference sequence). The CDR3 totals 14 residues. V shed 0 bases and J shed 3 bases, with 7 bases lying between them. Written as DNA, the CDR3 is TGTGCCAGCAGCTTGGTAGGGAACAATCAGCCCCAGCATTTT. Translating gives CASSLVGNNQPQHF.

V and J are TRBV6-1 and TRBJ1-2, with 9 bases fitting TRBD1. The V segment lost 5 bases and the J segment 7 bases; nucleotides outside the gene matches: 5. The CDR3 spans 13 residues. Germline V gives CDR1 MNHNS, CDR2 SASEGT. The CDR3 is CASSTRTGVGYTF. CDR3 coding DNA: TGTGCCAGCAGTACAAGGACAGGGGTTGGCTACACCTTC.

This clonotype was counted a few times. V gene TRBV6-5 combines with J gene TRBJ2-7; D is undetermined. Germline CDR1 is MNHEY and CDR2 is SVGAGI. There are 14 residues in the CDR3. V lost 2 bases and J 0 bases, leaving 8 bases between the germline ends. CDR3 coding DNA: TGTGCCAGCAGTTACCCGAGCAACTCCTACGAGCAGTACTTC. Encoded protein: CASSYPSNSYEQYF.

There are a few counts of this clonotype. V usage is TRBV5-1 and J usage is TRBJ2-5; a weak D match, TRBD2 (5 bases). This CDR3 has 14 residues. The V gene lost 5 bases and the J gene lost 1 base, with 12 bases spanning the gap. Germline CDR1 reads SGHRS; CDR2 reads YFSETQ. The chain's CDR3 is CASRWELLQETQYF. The CDR3 bases are TGCGCCAGCAGGTGGGAGCTCCTCCAAGAGACCCAGTACTTC.

The chain employs TRBV2 and TRBJ2-2; D not resolved. With 3 bases removed from V and 1 base from J, the gap between germline ends came to 12 bases. CDR1 and CDR2 from the germline V gene are SNHLY and FYNNEI. This CDR3 has 16 amino acids. CDR3 in amino acids: CASSDESLVNTGELFF. The CDR3 region has the DNA TGTGCCAGCAGTGACGAAAGTCTAGTGAACACCGGGGAGCTGTTTTTT.

This clonotype was seen at least ten times. This chain connects TRBV5-5 to TRBJ1-1, with a tentative D call TRBD1 (5 bases). Trimming cost V 7 bases and J 7 bases, with 8 bases left between them. The CDR3 is made up of 10 amino acids. Germline loops: CDR1 SGHKS, CDR2 YYEKEE (reference sequence). CDR3 DNA: TGTGCCAGCCGGGGACTTGAAGCTTTCTTT. Translated, it gives CASRGLEAFF.

This clonotype was counted ten times or more. The chain carries TRBV12-5 and TRBJ2-7; D ambiguous. Per germline, CDR1 LGHNT and CDR2 FRNRAP. Trimming took 4 bases from V and 6 from J, leaving 7 bases between them. This CDR3 has 11 amino acids. CDR3 loop: CASGSRGEQYF. CDR3 DNA: TGTGCTAGTGGTTCCCGAGGCGAGCAGTACTTC. The entire variable domain, with the rest obtained from reference TRBV12-5 and TRBJ2-7, is as follows: DARVTQTPRHKVTEMGQEVTMRCQPILGHNTVFWYRQTMMQGLELLAYFRNRAPLDDSGMPKDRFSAEMPDATLATLKIQPSEPRDSAVYFCASGSRGEQYFGPGTRLTVT.

This clonotype was seen ten or more times. CDR3 in DNA: TGTGCCAGCAGCTTAGCGCGTTTAGGGTCGGCGGAGCAGTACTTC. Protein: CASSLARLGSAEQYF. The J gene is TRBJ2-7, the V gene TRBV7-2; no clear D gene. With 0 bases removed from V and 7 bases from J, the gap between germline ends came to 16 bases. The CDR3 covers 15 residues. CDR1 and CDR2 (germline): SGHTA, FQGNSA.

This clonotype was detected a few times. The V call is TRBV5-6, the J call TRBJ2-2; tentative D call: TRBD2 (5 bases). This CDR3 is 18 amino acids long. V lost 2 bases and J lost 0, with 17 bases in between. CDR1 is SGHDT and CDR2 is YYEEEE in the germline V gene. The CDR3 bases are TGTGCCAGCAGCTTCCGGACTTACTCCACCGCGAACACCGGGGAGCTGTTTTTT. It codes for CASSFRTYSTANTGELFF.

This clonotype was observed a handful of times. The chain carries TRBV20-1 and TRBJ2-3, with D unresolved. Per germline, CDR1 DFQATT and CDR2 SNEGSKA (reference sequence). The CDR3 has 13 residues. Trimming shortened V by 3 bases and J by 3 bases, and 10 bases separated the two germline ends. This CDR3 reads CSASLYSTDTQYF. DNA of the CDR3: TGCAGTGCTAGCTTATACTCGACAGATACGCAGTATTTT.

This clonotype was counted between two and nine times. The chain couples TRBV9 to TRBJ1-4, with 7 bases fitting TRBD1. J gave up 6 bases and V 4 bases, and 9 bases lay outside the gene matches. The CDR3 is made up of 15 amino acids. Germline V gives CDR1 SGDLS, CDR2 YYNGEE. CDR3 amino acids: CASSKRQGPDEKLFF. The DNA of the CDR3 is TGTGCCAGCAGCAAGAGACAGGGCCCAGATGAAAAACTGTTTTTT. Supplemented by reference TRBV9 and TRBJ1-4, the full variable domain reads DSGVTQTPKHLITATGQRVTLRCSPRSGDLSVYWYQQSLDQGLQFLIQYYNGEERAKGNILERFSAQQFPDLHSELNLSSLELGDSALYFCASSKRQGPDEKLFFGSGTQLSVL.

The chain couples TRBV19 to TRBJ1-5; 9 positions agree with TRBD1. V was pared by 5 bases and J by 4 bases, with 6 bases of the junction left unmatched. The V gene's germline CDR1 is LNHDA and CDR2 SQIVND (reference sequence). The CDR3 spans 15 residues. The CDR3 region is CASSPDRGKNQPQHF. CDR3 sequence (DNA): TGTGCCAGTAGTCCTGACAGGGGGAAAAATCAGCCCCAGCATTTT.

The chain is built from TRBV20-1 and TRBJ1-5; D perhaps matches TRBD1 (5 bases). The CDR3 covers 16 residues. Germline lookup yields CDR1 DFQATT and CDR2 SNEGSKA (reference sequence). The ends were cut back, 0 bases at V and 4 bases at J, with 16 bases in the middle. In DNA, the CDR3 is TGCAGTGCTAGAGACCGACGGGGACTCTATAATCAGCCCCAGCATTTT. It translates to CSARDRRGLYNQPQHF.

J is TRBJ2-5 and V is TRBV29-1, with 8 bases identical to TRBD2. Germline CDR1 is SQVTM and CDR2 is ANQGSEA. V shed 2 bases and J 2 bases; nucleotides not matched to a gene: 4. The CDR3 spans 14 residues. The CDR3 is CSVELREAQETQYF. DNA for the CDR3: TGCAGCGTTGAACTGCGGGAGGCACAAGAGACCCAGTACTTC.

This clonotype has just a few counts. This chain connects TRBV7-2 to TRBJ2-7; the D gene is possibly TRBD1 (6 bases). The germline V gene has CDR1 SGHTA and CDR2 FQGNSA. The CDR3 extends over 12 amino acids. V shed 5 bases and J shed 4 bases, with 9 bases lying between them. CDR3 amino acids: CASSRGWYEQYF. The DNA of the CDR3 is TGTGCCAGCAGCAGGGGGTGGTACGAGCAGTACTTC.

The V call is TRBV6-5, the J call TRBJ2-1, with 10 bases aligning to TRBD1. The V gene's germline CDR1 is MNHEY and CDR2 SVGAGI. The CDR3 runs to 18 residues. The V segment lost 0 bases and the J segment 2 bases; nucleotides outside the gene matches: 7. The CDR3 region is CASSYSPGQGRTYNEQFF. The CDR3 coding sequence is TGTGCCAGCAGTTACTCTCCGGGACAGGGGAGGACCTACAATGAGCAGTTCTTC.